This T cell receptor (beta chain) was captured by sequencing in a study of beta chain features in type 1 diabetes. The CDR3 loop spans 13 amino acids. Trimming removed 4 bases at V and 4 bases at J, with 11 bases between. The germline gives CDR1 GTSNPN, CDR2 SVGIG (reference sequence). Of the isolated RNA, all was reverse transcribed, and so the sequenced material was expressed TCRB transcripts. Profiling relied on immunoSEQ multiplex PCR, and the TCRdb table lists in-frame clones only, not all of them. The sample lists some 240,000 clones, approximately 10% occurring once. This clone was observed many times. Its antigen is as yet unknown. This sample also contains other DNA sequences that code for the same CDR3. Broader study findings: Sampled from patients, naive, central memory and Treg TCRB repertoires appeared more similar than those sampled from healthy donors. Type 1 diabetes patients showed fewer insertions and more deletions at VDJ junctions.

CD4+ naive, central memory, regulatory and stem cell-like memory cells were sorted via CD45RO/CCR7/CD25/CD127/CD95/CD27. Sequenced sample: central memory CD4+ T cells from blood. The V call is TRBV30, the J call TRBJ1-5; the D gene is possibly TRBD1 (6 bases). This clonotype was obtained from a man aged 18 to 29 in good health. CDR3 DNA: TGTGCCTGGACGGGGGGGCCGAATCAGCCCCAGCATTTT. Protein: CAWTGGPNQPQHF.